This T cell receptor (beta chain) was sequenced during a study of early T cells in non-severe SARS-CoV-2 infection. The wider study: Sequencing used unsorted whole-blood bulk RNA, so chains lack pairing. Study-level findings and limits: Reliance on VDJdb matching favored anti-spike CD8 responses; private and CD4 specificities were missed.

J was trimmed by 6 bases and V by 2 bases; bases with no gene match: 8. CDR1 MGHRA and CDR2 YSYEKL come from the germline V gene. The CDR3 loop spans 17 amino acids. Attachment of unique molecular identifiers was made to individual cDNA molecules. TCRdb re-analysed the 5' RACE reads in MiXCR, keeping a single row per CDR3 protein. The sample gives around 61,000 distinct CDR3 sequences, about 15% of which show up once; roughly 4% is in the top ten. On this clonotype itself: The antigen is not known.

This sequence joins TRBV4-1 and TRBJ2-2; 11 bases map to TRBD2. This specimen consisted of whole blood, obtained at baseline. The receptor was derived from an adult who was a healthcare worker with PCR-confirmed SARS-CoV-2 infection or an uninfected control (not recorded which). The CDR3 bases are TGCGCCAGCAGCCAACCGACTAGCGGGGTATATGCCGGGGAGCTGTTTTTT. It is translated as CASSQPTSGVYAGELFF.